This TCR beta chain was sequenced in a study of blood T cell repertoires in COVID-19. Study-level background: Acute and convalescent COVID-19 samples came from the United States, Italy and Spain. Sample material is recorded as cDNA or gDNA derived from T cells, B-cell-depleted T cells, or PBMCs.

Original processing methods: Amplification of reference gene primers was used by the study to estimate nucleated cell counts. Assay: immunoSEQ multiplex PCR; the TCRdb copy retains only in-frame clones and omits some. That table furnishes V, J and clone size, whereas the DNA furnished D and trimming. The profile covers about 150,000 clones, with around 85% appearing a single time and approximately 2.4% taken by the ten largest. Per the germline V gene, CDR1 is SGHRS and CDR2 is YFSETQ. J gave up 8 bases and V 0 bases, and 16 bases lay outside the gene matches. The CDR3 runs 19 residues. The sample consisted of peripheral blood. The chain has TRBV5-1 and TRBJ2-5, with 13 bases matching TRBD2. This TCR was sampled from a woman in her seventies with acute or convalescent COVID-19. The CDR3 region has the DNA TGCGCCAGCAGCTTGGGTTTCCCGGGACTAGCGGGGAAAATCACCACCCAGTACTTC. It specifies CASSLGFPGLAGKITTQYF.